This T cell receptor beta chain came from a study of blood T cells in healthy people across ages. The overall study: The capture of about one barcoded beta molecule per two T cells was achieved by template switching. General study findings and limits: Samples with more naive T cells showed higher observed beta diversity.

With a J-beta primer mix and a sample-barcoded 5' primer, a second PCR ran about 6 to 11 cycles. TCRdb fed the 5' RACE reads into MiXCR, producing one record per CDR3 protein. The sample has around 1,000,000 distinct CDR3 sequences, roughly two fifths seen once; the top ten hold about an eighth. This clonotype was detected many times. Its antigen is not known. Looked up from germline, CDR1 is MNHEY and CDR2 is SVGAGI. V lost 0 bases, J lost 1 base, and 6 bases lay in between. This CDR3 comprises 14 residues. The source is a man between 18 and 29 years old in good health. The sequenced sample was blood. The chain employs TRBV6-5 and TRBJ1-1; D unclear. The CDR3 DNA sequence: TGTGCCAGCAGTTACTCGAACAGGAACACTGAAGCTTTCTTT. It specifies CASSYSNRNTEAFF.